The 22 T cell receptor beta chains in this list originate from one sample, sequenced in a study of human T cells and chemical hapten exposure. Using its own MiXCR run on the RACE reads, TCRdb lists one record per CDR3 protein. Here the sample spans 150,000 to 200,000 distinct CDR3 sequences, about 14% being singletons. Time point noted: patch test 1, 2 weeks after DPC sensitization. The treatment here: therapeutic diphenylcyclopropenone sensitization with weekly scalp DPC. The sequencing used whole blood, collected in connection with sensitization to the hapten diphenylcyclopropenone (DPC). The receptors stem from a woman aged 25-40 years with alopecia areata. Some clones in this sample may be carry-over from other donors' samples.

This clonotype has a handful of counts. The chain recombines TRBV5-5 with TRBJ1-1, with 8 bases aligning to TRBD1. The junction had 4 bases not matched to a gene; V was cut back by 3 bases and J by 3 bases. The CDR3 totals 14 residues. Germline assignment: CDR1 SGHKS and CDR2 YYEKEE (reference sequence). The CDR3 spells CASSWDRSYTEAFF. The CDR3 nucleotides are TGTGCCAGCAGCTGGGACAGGAGTTACACTGAAGCTTTCTTT.

This clonotype was picked up a small number of times. V and J are TRBV6-1 and TRBJ1-2; 12 nucleotides agree with TRBD1. Germline V gene sequence: CDR1 MNHNS, CDR2 SASEGT. This CDR3 has 14 amino acids. Germline trimming cut 8 bases from V and 3 bases from J; bases unmatched to any gene: 4. Here the CDR3 reads CASRDRGLDYGYTF. In DNA, the CDR3 is TGTGCCAGCCGGGACAGGGGGCTAGACTATGGCTACACCTTC.

The chain carries TRBV11-3 and TRBJ2-1; 8 nucleotides line up with TRBD1. With 5 bases clipped from V and 6 bases from J, the junction kept 30 bases outside the gene matches. Germline lookup yields CDR1 SGHNT and CDR2 YENEEA. The CDR3 runs to 22 residues. The CDR3 DNA follows: TGTGCCAGCAGCCTACTTACCGGGACAGGCCGAGAGCACACGACCTGGGTCAATGAGCAGTTCTTC. Protein product: CASSLLTGTGREHTTWVNEQFF.

This clonotype was seen only a few times. The genes are TRBV20-1 and TRBJ2-7; 7 positions agree with TRBD2. V dropped 0 bases and J dropped 2; count of bases not matched to a gene: 7. The CDR3 is made up of 15 amino acids. The V gene's germline CDR1 is DFQATT and CDR2 SNEGSKA (reference sequence). The CDR3 reads CSARDPRLAAYEQYF. In DNA form, the CDR3 reads TGCAGTGCTAGAGATCCGCGTCTAGCGGCCTACGAGCAGTACTTC.

This clonotype was detected ten times or more. J is TRBJ2-5 and V is TRBV2; D is undetermined. Looked up from germline, CDR1 is SNHLY and CDR2 is FYNNEI. CDR3 length equals 14 residues. V shed 1 base and J shed 7 bases, with 13 bases lying between them. The DNA of the CDR3 is TGTGCCAGCAGTGAAGAGGCGGTCCTGGGGACCCAGTACTTC. Translating it yields CASSEEAVLGTQYF.

The table lists this clonotype with a few counts. This sequence joins TRBV29-1 and TRBJ1-1; D not resolved. Trimming shortened V by 2 bases and J by 1 base, and 8 bases separated the two germline ends. The CDR3 covers 13 residues. Per germline, CDR1 SQVTM and CDR2 ANQGSEA. CDR3 loop: CSVEPDKNTEAFF. CDR3 coding DNA: TGCAGCGTTGAACCAGATAAGAACACTGAAGCTTTCTTT.

The chain links TRBV2 to TRBJ1-1; maybe TRBD1 (6 bases). The CDR3 runs 13 residues. Germline CDR1 and CDR2: SNHLY and FYNNEI. The germline V and J ends were trimmed by 2 bases and 3 bases, with 7 bases remaining between them. CDR3 nucleotides: TGTGCCAGCAGTGAAAGGGGGGACACTGAAGCTTTCTTT. Protein product: CASSERGDTEAFF.

This chain uses TRBV4-3 with TRBJ1-2; D is perhaps TRBD1 (5 bases). Trimming pared 0 bases from V and 4 bases from J, leaving 9 bases between. Germline values: CDR1 LGHNA, CDR2 YSLEER. The CDR3 sequence is 14 residues long. The CDR3 nucleotides are TGCGCCAGCAGCCAAGATTTAGGGACCTATGGCTACACCTTC. Encoded protein: CASSQDLGTYGYTF.

This clonotype was counted only a few times. This chain joins TRBV10-3 and TRBJ2-1, with TRBD2 matching over 7 bases. Looked up from germline, CDR1 is ENHRY and CDR2 is SYGVKD. After removal of 0 bases from V and 8 bases from J, the junction contained 16 bases not matched to a gene. The CDR3 is 18 amino acids. The CDR3 spells CAISESGPAGTGADEQFF. DNA of the CDR3: TGTGCCATCAGTGAGTCTGGGCCAGCGGGAACCGGTGCGGATGAGCAGTTCTTC.

In this sample, this clonotype turned up a few times. V usage is TRBV29-1 and J usage is TRBJ2-5, with 7 positions matching TRBD1. The junction had 6 bases not matched to a gene; V was cut back by 7 bases and J by 1 base. The CDR3 sequence is 13 residues long. Germline CDR1 and CDR2: SQVTM and ANQGSEA. CDR3 nucleotides: TGCAGCGCCCAACAGGGGTTCCAAGAGACCCAGTACTTC. Its translation is CSAQQGFQETQYF.

This clonotype was seen a handful of times. The chain uses TRBV19 and TRBJ1-5; D gene unclear. Germline CDR1 reads LNHDA; CDR2 reads SQIVND (reference sequence). This CDR3 is built from 16 residues. Trimming cost V 2 bases and J 0 bases, with 11 bases left between them. The CDR3 bases are TGTGCCAGTAGTATATTGGGCGGCGTTAGCAATCAGCCCCAGCATTTT. It codes for CASSILGGVSNQPQHF.

This clonotype was counted only a few times. The V and J genes are TRBV7-6 and TRBJ2-1; D possibly corresponds to TRBD2 (6 bases). The germline V gene encodes CDR1 SGHVS and CDR2 FNYEAQ. The CDR3 runs 13 residues. Trimming removed 4 bases from V and 7 bases from J, with 11 bases in between. The CDR3 nucleotides read TGTGCCAGCAGCTCAAGCCGGGGGAATGAGCAGTTCTTC. It specifies CASSSSRGNEQFF.

The V gene is TRBV12-3 or TRBV12-4, the J gene TRBJ2-3; 8 positions agree with TRBD2. This CDR3 is 15 amino acids long. J lost 4 bases, V lost 3 bases, and 6 bases had no gene match. The CDR3 spells CASSFTGGLSDTQYF. CDR3 nucleotides: TGTGCCAGCAGTTTCACGGGGGGGCTTTCAGATACGCAGTATTTT.

This clonotype has a handful of counts. The chain carries TRBV28 and TRBJ2-3, with D unresolved. Between the trimmed V and J ends, which lost 7 bases and 1 base, there was a span of 6 bases. The V gene's germline CDR1 is MDHEN and CDR2 SYDVKM. This CDR3 has 12 amino acids. This CDR3 is CASMSGTDTQYF. Written as DNA, the CDR3 is TGTGCCAGCATGTCGGGCACAGATACGCAGTATTTT.

This chain links TRBV3-1 with TRBJ2-7; no clear D gene. Trimming stripped 2 bases from V and 5 bases from J, with 4 bases between. Germline CDR1 LGHDT, CDR2 YNNKEL (reference sequence). The CDR3 contains 11 residues. The DNA for the CDR3 is TGTGCCAGCAGCCAAAGCCACGAGCAGTACTTC. It encodes CASSQSHEQYF.

This chain joins TRBV28 and TRBJ1-2; the D is unclear. Trimming left V 5 bases short and J 4 bases short, with 11 bases between. CDR1 MDHEN and CDR2 SYDVKM come from the germline V gene. This CDR3 spans 13 amino acids. The CDR3 is CASSMTRPYGYTF. The CDR3 region has the DNA TGTGCCAGCAGTATGACGCGCCCCTATGGCTACACCTTC.

This clonotype was observed many times. The chain couples TRBV12-3 or TRBV12-4 to TRBJ2-7; weak D call: TRBD1 (5 bases). V was cut by 5 bases and J by 6 bases, with 17 bases left in between. The CDR3 has 14 amino acids. The CDR3 reads CASSLRQLSTEQYF. CDR3 nucleotides: TGTGCCAGCAGTCTTAGACAGTTATCGACCGAGCAGTACTTC.

V gene TRBV7-2 combines with J gene TRBJ2-1; D not resolved. Germline assignment: CDR1 SGHTA and CDR2 FQGNSA. Trimming pared 1 base from V and 14 bases from J, leaving 21 bases between. The CDR3 has 15 residues. Here the CDR3 DNA reads TGTGCCAGCAGCTTAGGCCCCCAGCTAGGGCAACTTGAGTTCTTC. It yields the protein CASSLGPQLGQLEFF.

The gene calls are TRBV5-1 and TRBJ1-6, with D unresolved. Between the trimmed V and J ends, which lost 5 bases and 6 bases, there was a span of 12 bases. Germline V gene sequence: CDR1 SGHRS, CDR2 YFSETQ. This CDR3 spans 14 amino acids. CDR3 loop: CASRPTLSNSPLHF. The CDR3 coding sequence is TGCGCCAGCAGACCGACTCTCTCTAATTCACCCCTCCACTTT. The full variable domain, rest sourced from reference TRBV5-1 and TRBJ1-6, is KAGVTQTPRYLIKTRGQQVTLSCSPISGHRSVSWYQQTPGQGLQFLFEYFSETQRNKGNFPGRFSGRQFSNSRSEMNVSTLELGDSALYLCASRPTLSNSPLHFGNGTRLTVT.

The chain joins TRBV12-2 to TRBJ1-4; the D call of TRBD1 is as the table states it, not checked on the DNA. TRBV12-2 is flagged as a pseudogene. The CDR3 length is 16 residues. CDR3: CASRFGRAQLGEKLFF. The CDR3 nucleotides read TGTGCAAGTCGCTTCGGGCGAGCCCAGCTGGGGGAAAAACTGTTTTTT.

This clonotype was found a few times. The DNA of the CDR3 is TGTGCCAGCAGCTTATACAGGGGAGCCTACGAGCAGTACTTC. This gives the protein CASSLYRGAYEQYF. The rearrangement uses TRBV7-2 and TRBJ2-7; 7 bases agree with TRBD1. The CDR3 extends over 14 amino acids. In germline, CDR1 is SGHTA, CDR2 FQGNSA. Trimming at V came to 2 bases and at J to 2 bases, leaving 3 bases not matched to a gene.

This sequence joins TRBV3-1 and TRBJ2-7, with TRBD2 as a possible D gene (5 bases). This CDR3 is 14 amino acids long. V was clipped by 1 base and J by 6 bases, with 13 bases between them. CDR1 LGHDT and CDR2 YNNKEL come from the germline V gene (reference sequence). The CDR3 spells CASSQGEGLGEQYF. In DNA, the CDR3 is TGTGCCAGCAGCCAAGGTGAGGGTCTCGGCGAGCAGTACTTC.